The 20 T cell receptor beta chains below were found in one sample sequenced in a study of blood T cell repertoires in COVID-19. Method: immunoSEQ multiplex PCR; TCRdb's copy keeps in-frame clones and lacks some. The sample consists of some 130,000 clones, about 88% of them appearing once. The sample consisted of PBMCs or T cells enriched from blood (not recorded which). These receptors originate from a woman aged 45-60 years who had recovered from COVID-19.

This clone was counted a single time. The gene calls are TRBV19 and TRBJ2-6; TRBD1 matches 8 bases. In germline, CDR1 is LNHDA, CDR2 SQIVND (reference sequence). Germline trimming cut 6 bases from V and 0 bases from J; bases unmatched to any gene: 7. This CDR3 spans 17 amino acids. CDR3 in DNA: TGTGCCAGTAGCCGCGACAGGGGAAGCTCTGGGGCCAACGTCCTGACTTTC. This translates into CASSRDRGSSGANVLTF.

The rearrangement joins TRBV7-2 to TRBJ1-5; no clear D. CDR1 and CDR2 (germline): SGHTA, FQGNSA. V lost 10 bases, J lost 0 bases, and 16 bases lay in between. The CDR3 is made up of 15 amino acids. The CDR3: CATLKEAHSNQPQHF. In DNA, the CDR3 is TGTGCCACACTCAAAGAGGCCCATAGCAATCAGCCCCAGCATTTT.

The V and J genes are TRBV6-1 and TRBJ1-2; D possibly corresponds to TRBD1 (5 bases). The V end lost 2 bases, the J end lost 6 bases, and 10 bases lay between the germline ends. The length of the CDR3 is 13 residues. CDR1 and CDR2 from the germline V gene are MNHNS and SASEGT. The CDR3 bases are TGTGCCAGCAGTGAACAGGGCCCGGATGGCTACACCTTC. Amino acids: CASSEQGPDGYTF.

This rearrangement joins TRBV2 to TRBJ1-2; the D is unclear. The CDR3 covers 12 residues. Germline V gives CDR1 SNHLY, CDR2 FYNNEI. Trimming shortened V by 3 bases and J by 10 bases, and 12 bases separated the two germline ends. Here the CDR3 reads CASSDPRRSYTF. The CDR3, as DNA: TGTGCCAGCAGTGACCCCAGGCGCTCCTACACCTTC.

J is TRBJ2-7 and V is TRBV18; 10 nucleotides align to TRBD2. The CDR3 has 15 amino acids. From germline, CDR1 is KGHSH and CDR2 LQKENI. V trimming: 6 bases; J trimming: 2 bases; junction bases outside the gene matches: 7. The CDR3 is CASSSSGGQPYEQYF. CDR3 nucleotides: TGTGCCAGCTCGTCTAGCGGGGGCCAACCCTACGAGCAGTACTTC. The full variable domain, in which reference TRBV18 and TRBJ2-7 provide the parts outside the CDR3, is NAGVMQNPRHLVRRRGQEARLRCSPMKGHSHVYWYRQLPEEGLKFMVYLQKENIIDESGMPKERFSAEFPKEGPSILRIQQVVRGDSAAYFCASSSSGGQPYEQYFGPGTRLTVT.

The chain uses TRBV9 and TRBJ2-5, with 10 nucleotides matching TRBD1. V gave up 2 bases and J gave up 2 bases; unmatched junction bases: 9. This CDR3 spans 17 amino acids. The germline gives CDR1 SGDLS, CDR2 YYNGEE. CDR3 amino acids: CASSVSSGDRGQETQYF. The CDR3 DNA reads as TGTGCCAGCAGCGTCAGTTCTGGGGACAGGGGACAAGAGACCCAGTACTTC.

The chain uses TRBV7-2 and TRBJ2-7, with TRBD2 identical over 15 bases. The length of the CDR3 is 14 residues. J gave up 7 bases and V 5 bases, and 3 bases lay outside the gene matches. Per germline, CDR1 SGHTA and CDR2 FQGNSA. The CDR3 sequence is CASSGGTSGGEQYF. In nucleotides, the CDR3 is TGTGCCAGCAGCGGTGGGACTAGCGGGGGGGAGCAGTACTTC.

V and J are TRBV5-6 and TRBJ2-2; 8 bases line up with TRBD2. V was pared by 4 bases and J by 1 base, with 12 bases of the junction left unmatched. The CDR3 length is 18 residues. Germline CDR1 is SGHDT and CDR2 is YYEEEE. The CDR3 DNA follows: TGTGCCAGCAGCCAGTTTTTCGGAGCGGGGGAGAACACCGGGGAGCTGTTTTTT. Translated: CASSQFFGAGENTGELFF.

The chain joins TRBV30 to TRBJ1-6, with D possibly matching TRBD1 (5 bases). Germline loops: CDR1 GTSNPN, CDR2 SVGIG (reference sequence). Trimming removed 0 bases from V and 6 bases from J, with 9 bases in between. The CDR3 loop spans 14 amino acids. CDR3 sequence reads: CAWSVLTANSPLHF. The DNA of the CDR3 is TGTGCCTGGAGTGTATTGACAGCTAATTCACCCCTCCACTTT. The full variable domain, its missing parts supplied by reference TRBV30 and TRBJ1-6, is SQTIHQWPATLVQPVGSPLSLECTVEGTSNPNLYWYRQAAGRGLQLLFYSVGIGQISSEVPQNLSASRPQDRQFILSSKKLLLSDSGFYLCAWSVLTANSPLHFGNGTRLTVT.

The chain links TRBV4-2 to TRBJ1-1; 8 bases match TRBD1. Germline-derived CDR1 and CDR2 are LGHNA and YNFKEQ. V lost 0 bases, J lost 4 bases, and 7 bases stayed unmatched. CDR3 length equals 16 residues. CDR3 residues: CASSQDGTGFSTEAFF. The CDR3 DNA sequence: TGTGCCAGCAGCCAAGATGGGACAGGATTTAGCACTGAAGCTTTCTTT.

The chain is built from TRBV7-9 and TRBJ1-2, with TRBD1 identical over 7 bases. CDR1 is SEHNR and CDR2 is FQNEAQ in the germline V gene (reference sequence). V was clipped by 1 base and J by 4 bases; unmatched bases: 3. The CDR3 runs to 14 residues. The CDR3 loop reads CASSLGGDSYGYTF. The DNA for the CDR3 is TGTGCCAGCAGCTTAGGGGGGGACAGCTATGGCTACACCTTC.

V gene TRBV19 combines with J gene TRBJ2-5, with a possible D match to TRBD2 (5 bases). Trimming removed 3 bases at V and 0 bases at J, with 14 bases between. The CDR3 spans 16 residues. Germline V gene sequence: CDR1 LNHDA, CDR2 SQIVND (reference sequence). The chain's CDR3 is CASSMGLAANQETQYF. CDR3 in DNA: TGTGCCAGTAGTATGGGCCTAGCAGCAAACCAAGAGACCCAGTACTTC.

The V and J genes are TRBV3-1 (or the pseudogene TRBV3-2) and TRBJ2-3, with D possibly matching TRBD2 (7 bases). Germline loops: CDR1 LGHDT, CDR2 YNNKEL (reference sequence). The CDR3 loop spans 16 amino acids. The V end was cut by 0 bases, the J end by 0 bases, with 10 bases between. Written as DNA, the CDR3 is TGTGCCAGCAGCCAAGACGGGGGGCCGAGCACAGATACGCAGTATTTT. This translates into CASSQDGGPSTDTQYF.

V usage is TRBV2 and J usage is TRBJ2-1; 7 bases agree with TRBD2. The J segment lost 4 bases and the V segment lost 7 bases, leaving 7 bases of the junction unmatched. Germline loops: CDR1 SNHLY, CDR2 FYNNEI. The CDR3 has 14 residues. The CDR3 DNA follows: TGTGCCAGCACCCTGGGGGGGAATTACAATGAGCAGTTCTTC. It encodes CASTLGGNYNEQFF.

The chain joins TRBV19 to TRBJ2-2; TRBD1 is a possible D gene (6 bases). In germline, CDR1 is LNHDA, CDR2 SQIVND (reference sequence). The CDR3 has 15 residues. Trimming cost V 6 bases and J 7 bases, with 18 bases left between them. The CDR3 DNA reads TGTGCCAGTAGGGGAAACACAGGGTCGGGCGGGGAGCTGTTTTTT. Protein sequence: CASRGNTGSGGELFF.

The chain joins TRBV14 to TRBJ2-1, with D uncertain. The CDR3 has 12 residues. The V gene's germline CDR1 is SGHDN and CDR2 FVKESK. The V end lost 1 base, the J end lost 8 bases, and 6 bases lay between the germline ends. CDR3 DNA: TGTGCCAGCAGCCAAGGTATAGATGAGCAGTTCTTC. This sequence encodes CASSQGIDEQFF.

Worth noting for this clone: The sample carries other DNA sequences with the same CDR3. V gene TRBV11-2 combines with J gene TRBJ2-2, with TRBD1 identical over 7 bases. Germline lookup yields CDR1 SGHAT and CDR2 FQNNGV. The trim removed 2 bases at V and 1 base at J, leaving 1 base unmatched. The CDR3 is made up of 15 amino acids. The DNA for the CDR3 is TGTGCCAGCAGCTTACGACAGGGGAACACCGGGGAGCTGTTTTTT. As protein: CASSLRQGNTGELFF.

The chain links TRBV10-1 to TRBJ2-1; 9 nucleotides align to TRBD1. CDR3 length: 14 residues. The ends lost 3 bases at V and 6 bases at J; junction bases unmatched: 3. CDR1 WNHNN and CDR2 SYGVQD come from the germline V gene (reference sequence). The CDR3 bases are TGCGCCAGCAGTGAAGGGACAGGGTTCAATGAGCAGTTCTTC. Translating it yields CASSEGTGFNEQFF.

This chain links TRBV27 with TRBJ2-7; 10 bases are shared with TRBD1. CDR1 MNHEY and CDR2 SMNVEV come from the germline V gene (reference sequence). The junction had 2 bases not matched to a gene; V was cut back by 0 bases and J by 0 bases. This CDR3 contains 16 residues. CDR3 bases: TGTGCCAGCAGTTTATCGGGACAGGGGTTCTCCTACGAGCAGTACTTC. As protein: CASSLSGQGFSYEQYF.

V gene TRBV6-5 combines with J gene TRBJ2-1, with TRBD2 matching over 13 bases. Germline V gives CDR1 MNHEY, CDR2 SVGAGI. The junction had 5 bases not matched to a gene; V was cut back by 4 bases and J by 5 bases. This CDR3 spans 16 amino acids. The CDR3 region is CASSWRTSGGHNEQFF. CDR3 nucleotides: TGTGCCAGCAGTTGGCGGACTAGCGGGGGTCACAATGAGCAGTTCTTC.